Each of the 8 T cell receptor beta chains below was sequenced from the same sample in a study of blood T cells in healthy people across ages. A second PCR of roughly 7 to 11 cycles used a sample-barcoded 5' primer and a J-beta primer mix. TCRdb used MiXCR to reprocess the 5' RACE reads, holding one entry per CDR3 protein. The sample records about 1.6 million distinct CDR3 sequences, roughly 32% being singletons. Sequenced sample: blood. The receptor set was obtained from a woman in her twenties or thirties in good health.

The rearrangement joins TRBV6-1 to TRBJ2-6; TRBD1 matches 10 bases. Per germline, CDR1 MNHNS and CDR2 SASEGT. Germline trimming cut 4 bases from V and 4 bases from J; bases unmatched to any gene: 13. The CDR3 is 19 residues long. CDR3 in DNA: TGTGCCAGCAGTGTATCGGGACAGGGGTCATTCTCCGGGGCCAACGTCCTGACTTTC. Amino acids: CASSVSGQGSFSGANVLTF.

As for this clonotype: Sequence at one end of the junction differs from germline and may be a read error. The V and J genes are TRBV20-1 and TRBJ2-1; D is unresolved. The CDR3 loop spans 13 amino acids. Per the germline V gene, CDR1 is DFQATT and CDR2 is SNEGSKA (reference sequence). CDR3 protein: CSAREAHENEQFF. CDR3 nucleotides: TGCAGTGCCAGAGAAGCTCACGAAAATGAGCAGTTCTTC.

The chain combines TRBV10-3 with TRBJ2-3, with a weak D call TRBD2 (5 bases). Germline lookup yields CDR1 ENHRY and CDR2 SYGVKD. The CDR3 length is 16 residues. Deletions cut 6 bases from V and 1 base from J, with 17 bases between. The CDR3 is CAISDRGTKGTDTQYF. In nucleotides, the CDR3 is TGTGCCATCAGCGACCGGGGAACCAAAGGCACAGATACGCAGTATTTT.

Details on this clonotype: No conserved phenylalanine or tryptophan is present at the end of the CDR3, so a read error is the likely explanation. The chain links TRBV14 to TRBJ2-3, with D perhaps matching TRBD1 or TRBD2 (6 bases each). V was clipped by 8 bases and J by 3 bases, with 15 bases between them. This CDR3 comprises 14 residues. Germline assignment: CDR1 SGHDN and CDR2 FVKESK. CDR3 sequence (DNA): TGTGCCAGCCCCAGGTGGGGGGCGACAGATACGCAGTATTTG. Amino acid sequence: CASPRWGATDTQYL.

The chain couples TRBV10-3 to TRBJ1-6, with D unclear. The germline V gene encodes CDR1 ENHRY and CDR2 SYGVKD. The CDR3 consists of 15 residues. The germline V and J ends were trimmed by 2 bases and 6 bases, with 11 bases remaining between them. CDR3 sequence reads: CAISEGRTTNSPLHF. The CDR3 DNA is TGTGCCATCAGTGAGGGCAGAACGACTAATTCACCCCTCCACTTT.

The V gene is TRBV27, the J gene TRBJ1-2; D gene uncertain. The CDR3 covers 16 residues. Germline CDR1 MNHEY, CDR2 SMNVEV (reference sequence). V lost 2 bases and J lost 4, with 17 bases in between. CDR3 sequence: CASSLDSADTPYGYTF. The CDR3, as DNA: TGTGCCAGCAGTTTAGATTCAGCAGATACTCCCTATGGCTACACCTTC.

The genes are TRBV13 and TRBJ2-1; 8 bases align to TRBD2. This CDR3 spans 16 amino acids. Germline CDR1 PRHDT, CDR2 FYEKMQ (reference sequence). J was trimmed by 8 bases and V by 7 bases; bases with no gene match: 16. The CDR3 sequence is CASTLSLAGGVDEQFF. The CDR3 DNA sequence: TGTGCCAGCACACTTTCTCTTGCGGGAGGTGTGGATGAGCAGTTCTTC.

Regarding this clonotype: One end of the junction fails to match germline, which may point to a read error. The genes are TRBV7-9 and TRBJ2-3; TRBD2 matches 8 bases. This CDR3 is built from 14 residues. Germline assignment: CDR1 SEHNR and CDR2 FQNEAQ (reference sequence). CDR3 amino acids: CVSSEAGGTDTQYF. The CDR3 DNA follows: TGTGTCAGCAGCGAAGCGGGGGGCACAGATACGCAGTATTTT. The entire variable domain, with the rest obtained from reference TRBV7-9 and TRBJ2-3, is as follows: DTGVSQNPRHKITKRGQNVTFRCDPISEHNRLYWYRQTLGQGPEFLTYFQNEAQLEKSRLLSDRFSAERPKGSFSTLEIQRTEQGDSAMYLCVSSEAGGTDTQYFGPGTRLTVL.